This T cell receptor (beta chain) was sequenced for a study of blood T cells in healthy people across ages. Sample-barcoded 5' priming and a J-beta primer mix drove a second PCR of about 6 to 12 cycles. TCRdb redid the calling of the 5' RACE reads with MiXCR, one entry per CDR3 protein. This sample has roughly 1.4 million distinct CDR3 sequences; 55% to 75% occur once, and the top ten carry 6.5% to 8.5%. Unmatched junction bases numbered 5, after V lost 0 bases and J lost 2 bases. Germline CDR1 and CDR2: SGHKS and YYEKEE (reference sequence). This CDR3 spans 16 amino acids. The chain couples TRBV5-5 to TRBJ2-3, with TRBD2 matching 8 bases. This TCR was sampled from a man aged 18 to 29 in good health. The sample comprised blood. DNA of the CDR3: TGTGCCAGCAGCTTGGGATTAGCGGGAAACACAGATACGCAGTATTTT. It yields the protein CASSLGLAGNTDTQYF. Using reference TRBV5-5 and TRBJ2-3 for the parts outside the CDR3, the full variable domain is DAGVTQSPTHLIKTRGQQVTLRCSPISGHKSVSWYQQVLGQGPQFIFQYYEKEERGRGNFPDRFSARQFPNYSSELNVNALLLGDSALYLCASSLGLAGNTDTQYFGPGTRLTVL.